A selection of T cell receptor beta chains follows, all from one sample in a study of CD4+ T cells in melanoma. The repertoire was sequenced with immunoSEQ multiplex PCR; TCRdb's copy has only in-frame clones and lacks some. The sample carries 20,000 to 25,000 clones, around 79% recorded once. The sequenced sample consisted of cells from a culture (not recorded whether cultured in vitro). The source is a human donor with melanoma. CDR3s include the opening cysteine and the closing phenylalanine or tryptophan. Each record gives: J gene, D gene, V gene, clone size, CDR3 protein, CDR3 DNA. The D gene is left open where the match is weak. Some rows mark clone size as missing; the rest say once, few, many or name a class of expanded clone.

J gene: TRBJ2-2
D gene: -
V gene: TRBV5-1
clone size: -
CDR3 protein: CASGRSGGRFTGELFF
CDR3 DNA: TGCGCCAGCGGGAGGAGTGGGGGCCGTTTCACCGGGGAGCTGTTTTTT

J gene: TRBJ1-1
D gene: -
V gene: TRBV19
clone size: -
CDR3 protein: CASSIRVGLNTEAFF
CDR3 DNA: TGTGCCAGTAGTATCCGGGTAGGCTTGAACACTGAAGCTTTCTTT

J gene: TRBJ1-3
D gene: -
V gene: TRBV5-6
clone size: -
CDR3 protein: CASRTTFSSGNTIYF
CDR3 DNA: TGTGCCAGCAGGACGACATTCAGCTCTGGAAACACCATATATTTT

J gene: TRBJ2-3
D gene: TRBD1
V gene: TRBV5-4
clone size: few
CDR3 protein: CASSFGTGVSDTQYF
CDR3 DNA: TGTGCCAGCAGCTTTGGGACAGGGGTCTCAGATACGCAGTATTTT

J gene: TRBJ1-1
D gene: -
V gene: TRBV5-1
clone size: -
CDR3 protein: CASPRAFRNTEAFF
CDR3 DNA: TGCGCCAGCCCCCGGGCGTTCAGGAACACTGAAGCTTTCTTT

J gene: TRBJ1-4
D gene: -
V gene: TRBV25-1
clone size: -
CDR3 protein: CASSELGGATNEKLFF
CDR3 DNA: TGTGCCAGCAGTGAATTAGGAGGGGCAACTAATGAAAAACTGTTTTTT

J gene: TRBJ2-1
D gene: -
V gene: TRBV11-1
clone size: -
CDR3 protein: CASTPLGSDEQFF
CDR3 DNA: TGTGCCAGCACCCCGCTGGGTAGCGATGAGCAGTTCTTC

J gene: TRBJ2-5
D gene: TRBD1
V gene: TRBV18
clone size: once
CDR3 protein: CASSTRNRGQETQYF
CDR3 DNA: TGTGCCAGCTCAACCCGTAACAGGGGACAAGAGACCCAGTACTTC

J gene: TRBJ2-3
D gene: -
V gene: TRBV7-9
clone size: -
CDR3 protein: CASSLESLMEYF
CDR3 DNA: TGTGCCAGCAGCTTAGAGAGCTTGATGGAGTATTTT

J gene: TRBJ2-7
D gene: TRBD2
V gene: TRBV11-2
clone size: -
CDR3 protein: CASSTGLAGLTYEQYF
CDR3 DNA: TGTGCCAGCAGCACGGGACTAGCGGGGCTCACCTACGAGCAGTACTTC

J gene: TRBJ2-7
D gene: -
V gene: TRBV6-1
clone size: -
CDR3 protein: CASTQTTYEQYF
CDR3 DNA: TGTGCCAGCACCCAAACGACCTACGAGCAGTACTTC

J gene: TRBJ2-5
D gene: TRBD1
V gene: TRBV18
clone size: -
CDR3 protein: CASSPGQGELFGAQYF
CDR3 DNA: TGTGCCAGCTCACCGGGACAGGGGGAACTATTCGGGGCCCAGTACTTC

J gene: TRBJ2-2
D gene: TRBD2
V gene: TRBV6-6
clone size: -
CDR3 protein: CASHEAGANTGELFF
CDR3 DNA: TGTGCCAGCCACGAGGCGGGGGCGAACACCGGGGAGCTGTTTTTT

J gene: TRBJ1-3
D gene: -
V gene: TRBV19
clone size: -
CDR3 protein: CASSIGLVGNTIYF
CDR3 DNA: TGTGCCAGTAGTATCGGGCTTGTGGGAAACACCATATATTTT

J gene: TRBJ2-7
D gene: -
V gene: TRBV7-2
clone size: -
CDR3 protein: CASSRFSNYEQYF
CDR3 DNA: TGTGCCAGCAGCCGTTTCAGCAACTACGAGCAGTACTTC

J gene: TRBJ2-3
D gene: -
V gene: TRBV5-1
clone size: -
CDR3 protein: CASMQGGALDTQYF
CDR3 DNA: TGCGCCAGCATGCAGGGGGGGGCCTTAGATACGCAGTATTTT

J gene: TRBJ2-1
D gene: -
V gene: TRBV6-5
clone size: -
CDR3 protein: CASSYSDGGRGEQFF
CDR3 DNA: TGTGCCAGCAGTTACTCGGACGGGGGGCGTGGTGAGCAGTTCTTC

J gene: TRBJ2-4
D gene: -
V gene: TRBV29-1
clone size: -
CDR3 protein: CSVQRDRNKNIQYF
CDR3 DNA: TGCAGCGTCCAGCGGGACAGAAACAAAAACATTCAGTACTTC

J gene: TRBJ1-2
D gene: TRBD1
V gene: TRBV6-5
clone size: -
CDR3 protein: CASSYSGQGDYGYTF
CDR3 DNA: TGTGCCAGCAGTTACTCGGGACAGGGCGACTATGGCTACACCTTC

J gene: TRBJ1-5
D gene: TRBD1
V gene: TRBV6-1
clone size: -
CDR3 protein: CASSARTGYGNQPQHF
CDR3 DNA: TGTGCCAGCAGTGCCCGGACAGGGTATGGCAATCAGCCCCAGCATTTT

J gene: TRBJ2-1
D gene: TRBD2
V gene: TRBV5-1
clone size: once
CDR3 protein: CASSGILSGASYNEQFF
CDR3 DNA: TGCGCCAGCAGCGGGATCCTGAGCGGGGCCTCCTACAATGAGCAGTTCTTC

J gene: TRBJ2-1
D gene: -
V gene: TRBV20-1
clone size: few
CDR3 protein: CSAGGGSEQFF
CDR3 DNA: TGCAGTGCCGGAGGGGGGAGTGAGCAGTTCTTC

J gene: TRBJ1-2
D gene: -
V gene: TRBV29-1
clone size: -
CDR3 protein: CSVEWEWGNYGYTF
CDR3 DNA: TGCAGCGTTGAATGGGAATGGGGGAACTATGGCTACACCTTC

J gene: TRBJ1-1
D gene: -
V gene: TRBV4-1
clone size: -
CDR3 protein: CASSHGRQVNNTEAFF
CDR3 DNA: TGCGCCAGCAGCCACGGACGACAGGTAAATAACACTGAAGCTTTCTTT

J gene: TRBJ1-1
D gene: TRBD1
V gene: TRBV10-2
clone size: -
CDR3 protein: CASSRQGAGTEAFF
CDR3 DNA: TGCGCCAGCAGCAGACAGGGGGCTGGGACTGAAGCTTTCTTT

J gene: TRBJ1-1
D gene: -
V gene: TRBV6-8
clone size: -
CDR3 protein: CASRSRDAAEAFF
CDR3 DNA: TGTGCCAGCAGATCGAGGGATGCAGCTGAAGCTTTCTTT

J gene: TRBJ2-7
D gene: TRBD1
V gene: TRBV7-8
clone size: -
CDR3 protein: CASTTGQGTAEQYF
CDR3 DNA: TGTGCCAGCACGACCGGACAGGGGACAGCTGAGCAGTACTTC

J gene: TRBJ2-3
D gene: TRBD2
V gene: TRBV2
clone size: once
CDR3 protein: CASSGLNGGADTQYF
CDR3 DNA: TGTGCCAGCAGTGGACTTAACGGGGGGGCAGATACGCAGTATTTT

J gene: TRBJ2-3
D gene: -
V gene: TRBV7-3
clone size: few
CDR3 protein: CASSLQDGDTQYF
CDR3 DNA: TGTGCCAGCAGCTTACAGGACGGAGATACGCAGTATTTT

J gene: TRBJ2-5
D gene: -
V gene: TRBV7-3
clone size: -
CDR3 protein: CASSREGRALETQYF
CDR3 DNA: TGTGCCAGCAGCCGGGAAGGCCGAGCACTGGAGACCCAGTACTTC

J gene: TRBJ1-2
D gene: -
V gene: TRBV18
clone size: -
CDR3 protein: CASSPAPGRGGYTF
CDR3 DNA: TGTGCCAGCTCACCAGCACCGGGGCGAGGTGGCTACACCTTC

J gene: TRBJ2-5
D gene: -
V gene: TRBV13
clone size: -
CDR3 protein: CASREYPETQYF
CDR3 DNA: TGTGCCAGCAGGGAGTATCCGGAGACCCAGTACTTC

J gene: TRBJ2-3
D gene: TRBD2
V gene: TRBV6-6
clone size: -
CDR3 protein: CASSYIAGSTDTQYF
CDR3 DNA: TGTGCCAGCAGTTACATAGCGGGGTCCACAGATACGCAGTATTTT